This T cell receptor beta chain was identified in a study of CD8 T cells in ankylosing spondylitis. Study-level results: A TCR beta motif of fewer than ten highly homologous variants seemed to mark ankylosing spondylitis blood. The clones that were linked to disease were reported to be significantly enriched in matched synovial fluid samples from ankylosing spondylitis patients. Clones linked to the disease showed a CD8+ phenotype. They occurred at relatively low frequencies in peripheral blood.

To note about this clonotype: As yet, its antigen is unknown.

Each CDR3 protein is one row after TCRdb ran MiXCR on the 5' RACE reads. Altogether 200,000 to 250,000 distinct CDR3 sequences are present, roughly 25% being singletons, with the ten largest covering about 7%. The germline V gene encodes CDR1 SQVTM and CDR2 ANQGSEA. The CDR3 has 11 amino acids. V gave up 1 base and J gave up 4 bases, with 5 bases separating them. This chain joins TRBV29-1 and TRBJ2-7; no firm D call. Sequenced sample: blood, either unsorted or a sorted T cell fraction (not recorded which). The TCR originated in a male donor with ankylosing spondylitis or in good health (not recorded which). CDR3 in amino acids: CSVEGRYEQYF. In DNA form, the CDR3 reads TGCAGCGTTGAAGGCAGATACGAGCAGTACTTC.